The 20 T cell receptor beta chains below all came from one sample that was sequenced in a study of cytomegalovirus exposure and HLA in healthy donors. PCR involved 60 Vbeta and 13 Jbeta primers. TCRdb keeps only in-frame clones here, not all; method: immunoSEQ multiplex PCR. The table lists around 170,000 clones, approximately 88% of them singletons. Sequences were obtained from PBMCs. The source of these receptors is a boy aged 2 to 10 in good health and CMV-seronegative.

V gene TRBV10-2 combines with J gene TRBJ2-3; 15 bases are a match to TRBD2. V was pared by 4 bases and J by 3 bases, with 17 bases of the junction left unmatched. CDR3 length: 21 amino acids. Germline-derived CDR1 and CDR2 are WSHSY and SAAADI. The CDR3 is CASSGRVIGLAGGRGTDTQYF. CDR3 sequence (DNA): TGCGCCAGCAGTGGGAGGGTAATAGGACTAGCGGGAGGGAGGGGGACAGATACGCAGTATTTT.

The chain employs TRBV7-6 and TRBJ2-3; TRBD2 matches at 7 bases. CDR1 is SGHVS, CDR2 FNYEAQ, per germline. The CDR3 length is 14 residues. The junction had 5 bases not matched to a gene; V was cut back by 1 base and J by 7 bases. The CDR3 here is CASSLGGRENTQYF. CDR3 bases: TGTGCCAGCAGCTTAGGTGGGAGGGAAAATACGCAGTATTTT.

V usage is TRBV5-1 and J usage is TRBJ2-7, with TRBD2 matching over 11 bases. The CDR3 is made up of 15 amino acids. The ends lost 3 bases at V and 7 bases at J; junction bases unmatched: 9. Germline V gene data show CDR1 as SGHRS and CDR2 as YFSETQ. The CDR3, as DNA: TGCGCCAGCAGCTACGAGAATAGCGGGAGGGCGGAGCAGTACTTC. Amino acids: CASSYENSGRAEQYF.

CDR3 sequence: CASRLERDSGPQYF. CDR3 sequence (DNA): TGTGCCAGCAGACTCGAGCGGGATAGCGGGCCTCAGTACTTC. The chain couples TRBV2 to TRBJ2-7, with 7 nucleotides matching TRBD2. The germline gives CDR1 SNHLY, CDR2 FYNNEI. The CDR3 totals 14 residues. Trimming removed 6 bases from V and 10 bases from J; junction bases left unmatched: 15.

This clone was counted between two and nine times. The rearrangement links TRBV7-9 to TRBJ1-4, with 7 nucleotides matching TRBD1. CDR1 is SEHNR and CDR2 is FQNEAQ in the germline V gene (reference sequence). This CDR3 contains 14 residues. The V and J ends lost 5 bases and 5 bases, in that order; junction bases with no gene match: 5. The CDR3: CASSVGQPNEKLFF. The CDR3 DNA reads TGTGCCAGCAGCGTGGGACAGCCGAATGAAAAACTGTTTTTT.

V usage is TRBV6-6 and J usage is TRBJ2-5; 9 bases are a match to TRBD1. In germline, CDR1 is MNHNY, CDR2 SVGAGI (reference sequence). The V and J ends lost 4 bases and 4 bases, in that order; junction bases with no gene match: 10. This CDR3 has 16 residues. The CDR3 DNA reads TGTGCCAGCAGTTCACCGGACAGGGGTTTAGCAGAGACCCAGTACTTC. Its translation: CASSSPDRGLAETQYF.

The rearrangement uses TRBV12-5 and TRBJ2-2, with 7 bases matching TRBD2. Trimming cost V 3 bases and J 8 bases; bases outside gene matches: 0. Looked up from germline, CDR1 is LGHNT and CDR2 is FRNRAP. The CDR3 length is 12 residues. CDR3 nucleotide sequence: TGTGCTAGTGGTTTAGCGGGGGGGGAGCTGTTTTTT. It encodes CASGLAGGELFF. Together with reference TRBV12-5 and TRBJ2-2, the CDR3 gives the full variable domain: DARVTQTPRHKVTEMGQEVTMRCQPILGHNTVFWYRQTMMQGLELLAYFRNRAPLDDSGMPKDRFSAEMPDATLATLKIQPSEPRDSAVYFCASGLAGGELFFGEGSRLTVL.

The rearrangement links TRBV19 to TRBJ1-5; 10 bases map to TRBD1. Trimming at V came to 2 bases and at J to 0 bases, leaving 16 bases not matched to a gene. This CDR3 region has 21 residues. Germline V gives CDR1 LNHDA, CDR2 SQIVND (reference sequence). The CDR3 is CASSIWTGAGQGIYSNQPQHF. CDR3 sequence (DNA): TGTGCCAGTAGTATATGGACAGGGGCGGGACAGGGGATTTATAGCAATCAGCCCCAGCATTTT.

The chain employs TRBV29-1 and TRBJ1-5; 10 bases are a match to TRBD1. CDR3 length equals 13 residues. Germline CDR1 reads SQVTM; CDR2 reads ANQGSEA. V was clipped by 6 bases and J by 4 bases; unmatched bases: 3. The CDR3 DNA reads TGCAGCGTGGGGGACAGGGGAAATCAGCCCCAGCATTTT. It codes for CSVGDRGNQPQHF.

The CDR3 sequence is CASSIAQGRQKLFF. CDR3 DNA: TGTGCCAGTAGTATAGCCCAGGGTCGGCAGAAACTGTTTTTT. The chain has TRBV19 and TRBJ1-4; tentative D call: TRBD1 (5 bases). The CDR3 length is 14 residues. Germline V CDR1 and CDR2: LNHDA, SQIVND (reference sequence). Trimming removed 1 base at V and 11 bases at J, with 14 bases between.

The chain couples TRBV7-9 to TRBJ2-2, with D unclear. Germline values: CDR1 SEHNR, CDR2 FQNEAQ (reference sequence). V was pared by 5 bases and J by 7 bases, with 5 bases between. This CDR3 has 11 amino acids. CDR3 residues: CASSPFGELFF. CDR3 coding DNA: TGTGCCAGCAGCCCATTCGGGGAGCTGTTTTTT.

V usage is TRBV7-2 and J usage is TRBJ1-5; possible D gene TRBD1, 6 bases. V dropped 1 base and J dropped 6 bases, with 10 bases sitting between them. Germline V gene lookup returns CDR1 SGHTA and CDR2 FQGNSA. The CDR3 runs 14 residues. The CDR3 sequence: CASSLVGAGQPQHF. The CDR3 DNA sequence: TGTGCCAGCAGCTTAGTGGGGGCGGGTCAGCCCCAGCATTTT.

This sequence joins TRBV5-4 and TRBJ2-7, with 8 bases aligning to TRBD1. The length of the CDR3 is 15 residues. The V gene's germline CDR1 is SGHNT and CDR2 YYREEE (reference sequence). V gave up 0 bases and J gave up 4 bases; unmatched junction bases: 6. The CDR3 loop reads CASSLAGTGPYEQYF. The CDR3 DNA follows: TGTGCCAGCAGCTTGGCCGGGACAGGACCGTACGAGCAGTACTTC.

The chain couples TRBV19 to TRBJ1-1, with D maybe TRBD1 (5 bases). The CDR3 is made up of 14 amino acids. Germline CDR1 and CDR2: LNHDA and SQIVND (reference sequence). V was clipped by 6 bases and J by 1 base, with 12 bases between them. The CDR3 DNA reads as TGTGCCAGTAGACGAGACAGTTGGAACACTGAAGCTTTCTTT. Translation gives CASRRDSWNTEAFF. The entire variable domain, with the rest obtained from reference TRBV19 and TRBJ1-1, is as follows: DGGITQSPKYLFRKEGQNVTLSCEQNLNHDAMYWYRQDPGQGLRLIYYSQIVNDFQKGDIAEGYSVSREKKESFPLTVTSAQKNPTAFYLCASRRDSWNTEAFFGQGTRLTVV.

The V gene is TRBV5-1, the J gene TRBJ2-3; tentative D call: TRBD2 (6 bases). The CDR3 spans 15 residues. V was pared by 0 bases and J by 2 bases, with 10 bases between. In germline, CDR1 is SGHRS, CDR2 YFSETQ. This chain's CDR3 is CASSLGGTHTDTQYF. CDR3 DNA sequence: TGCGCCAGCAGCTTGGGAGGGACTCACACAGATACGCAGTATTTT.

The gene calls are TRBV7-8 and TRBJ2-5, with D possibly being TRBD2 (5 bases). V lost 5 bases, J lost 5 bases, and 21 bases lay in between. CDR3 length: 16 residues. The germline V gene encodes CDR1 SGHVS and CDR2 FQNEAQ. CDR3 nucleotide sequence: TGTGCCAGCAGCCCACGCCGGGTACAGCCGGGGGAGACCCAGTACTTC. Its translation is CASSPRRVQPGETQYF.

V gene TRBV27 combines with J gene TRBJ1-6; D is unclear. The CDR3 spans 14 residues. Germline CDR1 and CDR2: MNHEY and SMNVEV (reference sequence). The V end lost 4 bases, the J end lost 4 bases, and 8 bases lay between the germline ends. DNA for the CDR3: TGTGCCAGCAGTTGGGGAGTTTATAATTCACCCCTCCACTTT. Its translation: CASSWGVYNSPLHF.

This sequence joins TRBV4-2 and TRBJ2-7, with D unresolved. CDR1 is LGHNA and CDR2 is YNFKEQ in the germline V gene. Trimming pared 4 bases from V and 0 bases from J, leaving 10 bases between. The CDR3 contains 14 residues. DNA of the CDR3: TGTGCCAGCAGCCCAGAGCGTGGCTCCTACGAGCAGTACTTC. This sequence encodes CASSPERGSYEQYF.

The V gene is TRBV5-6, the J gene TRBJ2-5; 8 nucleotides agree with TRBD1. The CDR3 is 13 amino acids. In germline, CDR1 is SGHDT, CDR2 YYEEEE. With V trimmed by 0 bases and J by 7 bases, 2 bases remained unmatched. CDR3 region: CASSLDRGVTQYF. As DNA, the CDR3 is TGTGCCAGCAGCTTGGACAGGGGGGTGACCCAGTACTTC.

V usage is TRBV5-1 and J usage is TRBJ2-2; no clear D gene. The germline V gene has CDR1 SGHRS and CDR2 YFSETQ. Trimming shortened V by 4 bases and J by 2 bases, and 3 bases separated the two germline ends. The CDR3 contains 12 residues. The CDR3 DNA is TGCGCCAGCAGCATAAACACCGGGGAGCTGTTTTTT. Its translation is CASSINTGELFF. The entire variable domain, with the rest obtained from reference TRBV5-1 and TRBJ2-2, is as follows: KAGVTQTPRYLIKTRGQQVTLSCSPISGHRSVSWYQQTPGQGLQFLFEYFSETQRNKGNFPGRFSGRQFSNSRSEMNVSTLELGDSALYLCASSINTGELFFGEGSRLTVL.